This T cell receptor (beta chain) was obtained from a study of T cell repertoires in cytomegalovirus infection. Via MiXCR, TCRdb re-called the reads, giving one row per CDR3 protein. This table holds about 130,000 distinct CDR3 sequences, 7.5% to 9% found once. Germline V gene sequence: CDR1 DFQATT, CDR2 SNEGSKA (reference sequence). Trimming shortened V by 5 bases and J by 8 bases, and 12 bases separated the two germline ends. There are 11 residues in the CDR3. This clonotype was picked up many times. Sequences were obtained from PBMCs. This sequence was found in a human donor in good health (CMV status not recorded). Some clones in this sample may be carry-over from other donors' samples. V usage is TRBV20-1 and J usage is TRBJ1-2; tentative D call: TRBD1 (6 bases). CDR3 DNA: TGCAGTGCTCAGGCGGGGGCAGGCTACACCTTC. It specifies CSAQAGAGYTF.